This T cell receptor (beta chain) was recovered during a study of blood T cell repertoires in COVID-19. Background on the study: The cDNA or gDNA used as material had been derived from T cells, B-cell-depleted T cells, or PBMCs.

Authors' processing steps: Using reference gene primer amplification, nucleated cell counts were estimated. Sequenced by immunoSEQ multiplex PCR; TCRdb stores in-frame clones only, minus some. The V and J calls and clone size come from that table; D and trimming were worked out from the DNA. The table has about 74,000 clones, roughly nine tenths seen once. Germline V gene data show CDR1 as SGDLS and CDR2 as YYNGEE. Trimming took 3 bases from V and 1 from J; bases not matched to a gene: 3. The CDR3 length is 16 residues. The source material was peripheral blood. V is TRBV9 and J is TRBJ2-3, with 12 nucleotides matching TRBD2. The TCR sequence derives from a human donor in a cohort sampled during active COVID-19. CDR3 protein: CASSARLAGGTDTQYF. The CDR3 bases are TGTGCCAGCAGCGCACGACTAGCGGGAGGCACAGATACGCAGTATTTT.